The 9 T cell receptor beta chains presented below share a single source sample, sequenced in a study of vaccination and CD4 T cells after COVID-19. The study sequenced cultured CD4+ T cell DNA using the Oncomine TCR Beta short-read assay. TCRdb reprocessed the PCR reads via MiXCR and lists one record per CDR3 protein. The sample holds approximately 15,000 distinct CDR3 sequences, around 30% seen once. Indicated treatment: approximately nine-day PBMC culture with coronavirus spike peptide pools or control peptides (ViraFEST assay). What these receptors recognize is not known. Sequencing used cultured CD4+ T cells from blood. Source of these receptors: a human donor with COVID-19.

This clonotype was detected once. CDR3 nucleotide sequence: TGTGCCAGTAGTGAACAGGGATCTGGGGCCAACGTCCTGACTTTC. Its translation: CASSEQGSGANVLTF. The chain uses TRBV19 and TRBJ2-6; TRBD1 is a possible D gene (6 bases). Trimming cost V 5 bases and J 1 base, with 9 bases left between them. Germline assignment: CDR1 LNHDA and CDR2 SQIVND (reference sequence). This CDR3 is built from 15 residues.

The CDR3 region has the DNA TGTGCCAGCAAGGACGGTTCGGTGGGCAATCAGCCCCAGCATTTT. Amino acids: CASKDGSVGNQPQHF. J is TRBJ1-5 and V is TRBV6-1; no clear D. V lost 7 bases and J 2 bases, leaving 15 bases between the germline ends. Germline V gives CDR1 MNHNS, CDR2 SASEGT. The CDR3 is made up of 15 amino acids.

A remark on this clonotype: An end of the junction differs from the germline gene, which may be a read error. The chain uses TRBV6-1 and TRBJ1-3; the match to TRBD1 covers 7 bases. The CDR3 has 14 residues. The germline V gene encodes CDR1 MNHNS and CDR2 SASEGT. CDR3 bases: TGTGTCAGCACTAAACAGGGGAGCGGAAACACCATATATTTT. Translating gives CVSTKQGSGNTIYF.

CDR3 residues: CASRGTSTDTQYF. DNA for the CDR3: TGTGCCAGCAGAGGTACTAGCACAGATACGCAGTATTTT. V usage is TRBV2 and J usage is TRBJ2-3; D unresolved. CDR1 is SNHLY and CDR2 is FYNNEI in the germline V gene. This CDR3 is built from 13 residues. V shed 6 bases and J shed 0 bases, with 7 bases lying between them.

This clonotype was picked up a small number of times. V gene TRBV18 combines with J gene TRBJ1-5, with 8 bases fitting TRBD1. Unmatched junction bases numbered 5, after V lost 1 base and J lost 3 bases. CDR1 is KGHSH and CDR2 is LQKENI in the germline V gene. CDR3 length: 16 residues. CDR3 nucleotides: TGTGCCAGCTCACCACATCCGGGACAGGCCAATCAGCCCCAGCATTTT. It yields the protein CASSPHPGQANQPQHF. The whole variable domain, remainder taken from reference TRBV18 and TRBJ1-5, is NAGVMQNPRHLVRRRGQEARLRCSPMKGHSHVYWYRQLPEEGLKFMVYLQKENIIDESGMPKERFSAEFPKEGPSILRIQQVVRGDSAAYFCASSPHPGQANQPQHFGDGTRLSIL.

The gene calls are TRBV6-4 and TRBJ1-1, with no clear D. This CDR3 is 13 amino acids long. CDR1 is MRHNA and CDR2 is SNTAGT in the germline V gene. The V and J ends lost 6 bases and 2 bases respectively, with 10 bases between them. The CDR3 sequence: CASSLLSNTEAFF. The CDR3 DNA reads TGTGCCAGCAGCCTCCTCTCAAACACTGAAGCTTTCTTT.

V gene TRBV5-1 combines with J gene TRBJ2-5; 10 bases are a match to TRBD2. The germline V gene has CDR1 SGHRS and CDR2 YFSETQ. The V gene end was trimmed by 0 bases and the J gene end by 5 bases; junction bases not matched to a gene: 4. This CDR3 has 15 amino acids. The CDR3 coding sequence is TGCGCCAGCAGCTTGGTCACTAGCGGGGTGGAGACCCAGTACTTC. Amino acid sequence: CASSLVTSGVETQYF. The full variable domain, in which reference TRBV5-1 and TRBJ2-5 provide the parts outside the CDR3, is KAGVTQTPRYLIKTRGQQVTLSCSPISGHRSVSWYQQTPGQGLQFLFEYFSETQRNKGNFPGRFSGRQFSNSRSEMNVSTLELGDSALYLCASSLVTSGVETQYFGPGTRLLVL.

This clonotype was detected a few times. CDR3 amino acids: CASSLGPGSYEQYF. DNA for the CDR3: TGTGCCAGCAGCTTAGGGCCAGGGTCTTACGAGCAGTACTTC. This chain connects TRBV11-3 to TRBJ2-7, with a weak D call TRBD1 (5 bases). Deletions cut 1 base from V and 4 bases from J, with 11 bases between. Germline lookup yields CDR1 SGHNT and CDR2 YENEEA. CDR3 length: 14 residues.

This clonotype has a handful of counts. The V gene is TRBV19, the J gene TRBJ1-2; 10 bases match TRBD1. Losses at the gene ends were 9 bases for V and 8 bases for J; bases not matched to a gene: 9. Germline CDR1 LNHDA, CDR2 SQIVND (reference sequence). The CDR3 extends over 13 amino acids. CDR3 amino acids: CASGDGQGDGYTF. The CDR3 DNA follows: TGTGCCAGCGGAGATGGACAGGGGGACGGCTACACCTTC.